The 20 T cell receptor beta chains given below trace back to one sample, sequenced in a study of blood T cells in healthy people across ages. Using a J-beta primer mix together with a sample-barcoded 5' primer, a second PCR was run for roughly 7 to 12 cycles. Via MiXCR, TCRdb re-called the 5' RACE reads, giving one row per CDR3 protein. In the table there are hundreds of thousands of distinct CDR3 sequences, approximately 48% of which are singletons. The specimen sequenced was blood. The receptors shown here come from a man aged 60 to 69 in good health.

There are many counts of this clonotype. This CDR3 reads CASSINRDGYTF. The CDR3 coding sequence is TGTGCCAGCAGCATCAACAGGGATGGCTACACCTTC. The V call is TRBV7-9, the J call TRBJ1-2; D is possibly TRBD1 (6 bases). The CDR3 consists of 12 residues. Germline assignment: CDR1 SEHNR and CDR2 FQNEAQ (reference sequence). V was shortened by 5 bases and J by 6 bases, with 10 bases between the two germline ends.

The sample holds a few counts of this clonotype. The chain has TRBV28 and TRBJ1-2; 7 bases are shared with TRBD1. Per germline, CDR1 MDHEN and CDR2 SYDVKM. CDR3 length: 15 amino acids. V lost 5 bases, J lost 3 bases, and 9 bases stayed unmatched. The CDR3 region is CASSMTGRTYYGYTF. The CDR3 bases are TGTGCCAGCAGTATGACAGGGAGGACCTACTATGGCTACACCTTC.

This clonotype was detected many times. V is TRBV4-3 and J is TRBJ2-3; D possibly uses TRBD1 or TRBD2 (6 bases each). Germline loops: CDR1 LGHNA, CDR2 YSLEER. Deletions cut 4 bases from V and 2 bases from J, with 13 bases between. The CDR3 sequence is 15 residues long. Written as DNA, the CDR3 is TGCGCCAGCAGCCCCAGAGGGGGGTACACAGATACGCAGTATTTT. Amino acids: CASSPRGGYTDTQYF.

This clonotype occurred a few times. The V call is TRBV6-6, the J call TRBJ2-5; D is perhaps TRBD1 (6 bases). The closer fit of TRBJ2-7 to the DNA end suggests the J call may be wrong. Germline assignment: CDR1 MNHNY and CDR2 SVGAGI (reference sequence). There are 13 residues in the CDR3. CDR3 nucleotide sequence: TGTGCCAGCAGTTACTCGACAGGCAGCGAGCAGTACTTC. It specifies CASSYSTGSEQYF.

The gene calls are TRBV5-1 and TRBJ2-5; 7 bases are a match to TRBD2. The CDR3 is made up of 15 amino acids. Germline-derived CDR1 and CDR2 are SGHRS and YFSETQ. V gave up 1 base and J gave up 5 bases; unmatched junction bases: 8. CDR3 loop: CASSLRTLGGETQYF. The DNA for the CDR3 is TGCGCCAGCAGCTTGAGGACCCTCGGGGGGGAGACCCAGTACTTC.

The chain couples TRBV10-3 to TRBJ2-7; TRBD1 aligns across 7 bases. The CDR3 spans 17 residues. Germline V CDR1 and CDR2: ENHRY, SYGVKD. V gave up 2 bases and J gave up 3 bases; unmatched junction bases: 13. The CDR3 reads CAISEGVGAGGFYEQYF. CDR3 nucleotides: TGTGCCATCAGTGAGGGCGTGGGAGCAGGGGGTTTCTACGAGCAGTACTTC.

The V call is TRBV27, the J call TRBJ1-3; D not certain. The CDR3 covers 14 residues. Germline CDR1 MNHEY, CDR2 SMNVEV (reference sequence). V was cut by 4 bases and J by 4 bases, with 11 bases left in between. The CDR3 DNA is TGTGCCAGCAGTTCAGCTGGGTCGGGAAACACCATATATTTT. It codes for CASSSAGSGNTIYF.

The CDR3 region is CSATGGRQPQHF. Here the CDR3 DNA reads TGCAGTGCTACCGGGGGACGGCAGCCCCAGCATTTT. The chain uses TRBV20-1 and TRBJ1-5, with a tentative D call TRBD1 (5 bases). Deletions cut 4 bases from V and 7 bases from J, with 11 bases between. Germline V gene sequence: CDR1 DFQATT, CDR2 SNEGSKA (reference sequence). The CDR3 has 12 amino acids.

The DNA for the CDR3 is TGCAGCGTTGTGAGTGTTGACAGCCCCGGGCGAGCTTTCTTT. Amino acid sequence: CSVVSVDSPGRAFF. The rearrangement uses TRBV29-1 and TRBJ1-1; D is possibly TRBD1 (5 bases). The CDR3 runs 14 residues. The ends were cut back, 4 bases at V and 10 bases at J, with 22 bases in the middle. CDR1 and CDR2 from the germline V gene are SQVTM and ANQGSEA.

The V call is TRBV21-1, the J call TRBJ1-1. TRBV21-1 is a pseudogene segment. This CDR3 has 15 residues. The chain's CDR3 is CASSQREGMNTEAFF. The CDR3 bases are TGTGCCAGCAGCCAACGGGAGGGAATGAACACTGAAGCTTTCTTT.

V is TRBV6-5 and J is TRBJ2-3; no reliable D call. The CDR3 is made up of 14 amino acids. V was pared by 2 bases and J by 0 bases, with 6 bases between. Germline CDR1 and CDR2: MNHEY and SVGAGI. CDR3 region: CASSYTMSTDTQYF. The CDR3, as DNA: TGTGCCAGCAGTTACACCATGAGCACAGATACGCAGTATTTT.

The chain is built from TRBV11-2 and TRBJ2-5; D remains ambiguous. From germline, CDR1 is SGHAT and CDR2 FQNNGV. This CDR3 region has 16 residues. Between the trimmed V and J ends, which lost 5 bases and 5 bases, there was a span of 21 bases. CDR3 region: CASSPASIGNSETQYF. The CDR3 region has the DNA TGTGCCAGCAGCCCAGCTTCTATTGGTAATTCCGAGACCCAGTACTTC.

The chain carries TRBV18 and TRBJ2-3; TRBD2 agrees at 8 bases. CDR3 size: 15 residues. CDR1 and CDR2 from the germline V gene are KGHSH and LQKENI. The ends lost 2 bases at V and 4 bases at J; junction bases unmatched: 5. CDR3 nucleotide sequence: TGTGCCAGCTCACCAGCGGGGGGCCCCTCAGATACGCAGTATTTT. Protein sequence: CASSPAGGPSDTQYF. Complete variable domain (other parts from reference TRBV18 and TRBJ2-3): NAGVMQNPRHLVRRRGQEARLRCSPMKGHSHVYWYRQLPEEGLKFMVYLQKENIIDESGMPKERFSAEFPKEGPSILRIQQVVRGDSAAYFCASSPAGGPSDTQYFGPGTRLTVL.

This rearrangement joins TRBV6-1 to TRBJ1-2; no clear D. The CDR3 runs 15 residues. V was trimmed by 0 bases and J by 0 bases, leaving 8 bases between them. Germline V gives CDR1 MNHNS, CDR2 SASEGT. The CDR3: CASSEAAQTNYGYTF. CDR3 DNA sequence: TGTGCCAGCAGTGAAGCGGCTCAAACTAACTATGGCTACACCTTC.

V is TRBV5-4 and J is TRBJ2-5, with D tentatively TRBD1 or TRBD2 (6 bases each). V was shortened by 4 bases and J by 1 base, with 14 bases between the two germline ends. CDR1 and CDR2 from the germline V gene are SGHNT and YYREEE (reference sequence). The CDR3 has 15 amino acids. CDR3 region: CASSRQAEGQETQYF. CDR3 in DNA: TGTGCCAGCAGCAGACAGGCGGAGGGCCAAGAGACCCAGTACTTC.

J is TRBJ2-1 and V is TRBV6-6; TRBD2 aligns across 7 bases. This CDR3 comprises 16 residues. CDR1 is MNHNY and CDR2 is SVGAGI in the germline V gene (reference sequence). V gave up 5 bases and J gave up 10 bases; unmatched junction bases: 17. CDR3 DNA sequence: TGTGCCAGCAGTAAACCCCTGGCGGGGGACTCCTACGAGCAGTTCTTC. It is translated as CASSKPLAGDSYEQFF.

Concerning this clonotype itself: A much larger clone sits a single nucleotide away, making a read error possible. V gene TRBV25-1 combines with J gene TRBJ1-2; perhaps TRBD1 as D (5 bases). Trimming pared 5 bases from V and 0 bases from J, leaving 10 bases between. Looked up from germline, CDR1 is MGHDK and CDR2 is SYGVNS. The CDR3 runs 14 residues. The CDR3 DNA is TGTGCCAGCAGTATGACAGAGCCTAACTATGGCTACACCTTC. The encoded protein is CASSMTEPNYGYTF.

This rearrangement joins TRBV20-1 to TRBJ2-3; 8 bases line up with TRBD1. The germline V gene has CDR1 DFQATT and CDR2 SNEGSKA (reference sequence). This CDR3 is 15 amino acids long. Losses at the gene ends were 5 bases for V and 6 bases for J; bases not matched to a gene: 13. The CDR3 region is CSAFTQGDGFDTQYF. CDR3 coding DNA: TGCAGTGCTTTTACACAGGGGGACGGGTTCGATACGCAGTATTTT.

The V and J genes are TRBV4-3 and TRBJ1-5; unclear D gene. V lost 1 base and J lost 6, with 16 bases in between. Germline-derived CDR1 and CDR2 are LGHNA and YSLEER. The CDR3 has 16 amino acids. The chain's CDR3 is CASSQGVGRVGQPQHF. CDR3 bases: TGCGCCAGCAGCCAAGGAGTAGGGAGGGTCGGTCAGCCCCAGCATTTT.

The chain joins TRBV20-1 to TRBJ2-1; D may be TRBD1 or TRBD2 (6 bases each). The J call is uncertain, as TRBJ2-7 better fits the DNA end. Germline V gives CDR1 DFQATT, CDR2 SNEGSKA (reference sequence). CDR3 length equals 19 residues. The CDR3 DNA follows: TGCAGTGCTCGTCGTAACTTATCTCCTAAGGGGGGCTCATCCTACGAGCAGTACTTC. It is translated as CSARRNLSPKGGSSYEQYF.